Each of the 19 T cell receptor beta chains below was sequenced from the same sample in a study of T cell repertoires in cytomegalovirus infection. TCRdb used MiXCR to reprocess the reads, holding one entry per CDR3 protein. Among hundreds of thousands of distinct CDR3 sequences listed, around 32% were seen once. Their target antigens are unknown. The specimen comprised cultured PBMCs, sampled from culture after CMV antigen stimulation. The receptor set was obtained from a human donor in good health (CMV status not recorded). Some clones in this sample may be carry-over from other donors' samples.

As to this clonotype: This may be a read error: a much more frequent sequence differs by one nucleotide. The gene calls are TRBV7-2 and TRBJ1-1; unclear D gene. V was cut by 2 bases and J by 1 base, with 5 bases left in between. The CDR3 contains 13 residues. Per germline, CDR1 SGHTA and CDR2 FQGNSA. DNA for the CDR3: TGTGCCAGCAGCTTACACCCGAACACTGAAGCTTTCTTT. Translated: CASSLHPNTEAFF.

The chain carries TRBV6-6 and TRBJ1-2; D call uncertain. Germline CDR1 and CDR2: MNHNY and SVGAGI (reference sequence). With 0 bases removed from V and 8 bases from J, the gap between germline ends came to 10 bases. The CDR3 has 13 residues. The CDR3 sequence is CASSYSNEGGYTF. CDR3 bases: TGTGCCAGCAGTTACTCAAACGAAGGGGGCTACACCTTC.

This clonotype showed up just a few times. In DNA, the CDR3 is TGTGCCAGCAGCGATAAGGGGAGGCGGGGGAAGGGTCGGGAGCTGTTTTTT. Translating gives CASSDKGRRGKGRELFF. The gene calls are TRBV12-3 or TRBV12-4 and TRBJ2-2; 7 bases map to TRBD2. This CDR3 spans 17 amino acids. With 6 bases clipped from V and 9 bases from J, the junction kept 19 bases outside the gene matches.

The rearrangement joins TRBV20-1 to TRBJ2-2; 8 nucleotides match TRBD1. CDR3 length equals 14 residues. V trimming: 6 bases; J trimming: 1 base; junction bases outside the gene matches: 4. The germline CDR1 and CDR2 sequences are DFQATT and SNEGSKA (reference sequence). Here the CDR3 reads CSASGQGNTGELFF. The DNA for the CDR3 is TGCAGTGCGTCAGGACAGGGGAACACCGGGGAGCTGTTTTTT.

J is TRBJ2-1 and V is TRBV20-1; D perhaps matches TRBD2 (6 bases). V shed 1 base and J shed 1 base, with 8 bases lying between them. Germline values: CDR1 DFQATT, CDR2 SNEGSKA (reference sequence). This CDR3 has 14 residues. CDR3 sequence reads: CSARVSGSYNEQFF. CDR3 in DNA: TGCAGTGCTAGAGTCAGCGGGTCCTACAATGAGCAGTTCTTC.

V is TRBV28 and J is TRBJ1-5; the D is unclear. CDR1 and CDR2 (germline): MDHEN, SYDVKM. The CDR3 is 16 residues long. Trimming shortened V by 6 bases and J by 0 bases, and 15 bases separated the two germline ends. CDR3 amino acids: CASSMPGADSNQPQHF. CDR3 nucleotide sequence: TGTGCCAGCAGCATGCCCGGTGCAGATAGCAATCAGCCCCAGCATTTT.

This clonotype has a count of ten or more. The rearrangement links TRBV3-1 to TRBJ2-3, with 9 bases matching TRBD1. Germline lookup yields CDR1 LGHDT and CDR2 YNNKEL (reference sequence). V lost 3 bases and J lost 6; bases outside the gene matches: 1. CDR3 length: 13 amino acids. The CDR3 sequence: CASSQDRGDTQYF. CDR3 in DNA: TGTGCCAGCAGCCAGGACAGGGGTGATACGCAGTATTTT.

This clonotype was seen more than once but under ten times. The gene calls are TRBV30 and TRBJ2-1; D may be TRBD1 or TRBD2 (5 bases each). Germline CDR1 and CDR2: GTSNPN and SVGIG (reference sequence). V was trimmed by 3 bases and J by 3 bases, leaving 9 bases between them. This CDR3 is built from 13 residues. The DNA for the CDR3 is TGTGCCTGGAGAGGGGACCACTACAATGAGCAGTTCTTC. Its translation: CAWRGDHYNEQFF.

The rearrangement links TRBV25-1 to TRBJ2-3, with 12 positions matching TRBD2. V shed 3 bases, J shed 3 bases, and the junction held 7 bases outside the gene matches. The CDR3 length is 17 residues. The germline gives CDR1 MGHDK, CDR2 SYGVNS. CDR3 DNA sequence: TGTGCCAGCAGTGATTTCCGACTAGCGGGGGAAACAGATACGCAGTATTTT. This sequence encodes CASSDFRLAGETDTQYF. Using reference TRBV25-1 and TRBJ2-3 for the parts outside the CDR3, the full variable domain is EADIYQTPRYLVIGTGKKITLECSQTMGHDKMYWYQQDPGMELHLIHYSYGVNSTEKGDLSSESTVSRIRTEHFPLTLESARPSHTSQYLCASSDFRLAGETDTQYFGPGTRLTVL.

The genes are TRBV27 and TRBJ2-5; D assignment may be TRBD1 or TRBD2 (5 bases each). Trimming pared 6 bases from V and 4 bases from J, leaving 18 bases between. The length of the CDR3 is 15 residues. Germline V gives CDR1 MNHEY, CDR2 SMNVEV (reference sequence). The CDR3 is CASSPVRVGRETQYF. CDR3 DNA sequence: TGTGCCAGCAGCCCCGTCAGGGTTGGGAGAGAGACCCAGTACTTC.

The rearrangement joins TRBV19 to TRBJ2-7; possibly TRBD1 or TRBD2 for D (6 bases each). V gave up 4 bases and J gave up 0 bases, with 13 bases separating them. The CDR3 totals 15 residues. CDR1 is LNHDA and CDR2 is SQIVND in the germline V gene (reference sequence). DNA of the CDR3: TGTGCCAGTAGTAAAACGGGGGCGTTCTCCTACGAGCAGTACTTC. This translates into CASSKTGAFSYEQYF.

This clonotype was observed a few times. V and J are TRBV6-1 and TRBJ1-1, with 8 nucleotides matching TRBD1. In germline, CDR1 is MNHNS, CDR2 SASEGT. The CDR3 consists of 14 residues. After removal of 5 bases from V and 3 bases from J, the junction contained 5 bases not matched to a gene. CDR3 region: CASSQQGVDTEAFF. The CDR3 region has the DNA TGTGCCAGCAGTCAACAGGGGGTGGACACTGAAGCTTTCTTT.

J is TRBJ2-3 and V is TRBV2; D is unresolved. Germline V lookup: CDR1 SNHLY, CDR2 FYNNEI. The V and J ends lost 0 bases and 3 bases respectively, with 16 bases between them. This CDR3 is 17 amino acids long. CDR3 sequence reads: CASSEARTRTPTDTQYF. The CDR3 bases are TGTGCCAGCAGTGAAGCCCGCACCCGGACCCCAACAGATACGCAGTATTTT. Drawing the rest from reference TRBV2 and TRBJ2-3, the complete variable domain is EPEVTQTPSHQVTQMGQEVILRCVPISNHLYFYWYRQILGQKVEFLVSFYNNEISEKSEIFDDQFSVERPDGSNFTLKIRSTKLEDSAMYFCASSEARTRTPTDTQYFGPGTRLTVL.

This chain connects TRBV4-1 to TRBJ2-3; maybe TRBD2 (5 bases). The CDR3 totals 15 residues. Looked up from germline, CDR1 is MGHRA and CDR2 is YSYEKL. The V and J ends lost 2 bases and 4 bases respectively, with 13 bases between them. For the CDR3, the DNA is TGCGCCAGCAGCCAATCTTGGACTGGGGCAGATACGCAGTATTTT. Its protein product is CASSQSWTGADTQYF.

This clonotype was observed a handful of times. This chain connects TRBV2 to TRBJ2-3; a possible D gene is TRBD2 (5 bases). The V and J ends lost 6 bases and 0 bases respectively, with 10 bases between them. CDR1 and CDR2 from the germline V gene are SNHLY and FYNNEI. This CDR3 region has 14 residues. The CDR3 loop is CASRTTYSTDTQYF. The CDR3 DNA reads TGTGCCAGCAGGACTACATATAGCACAGATACGCAGTATTTT.

The V and J genes are TRBV18 and TRBJ2-7; 7 bases map to TRBD1. CDR3 size: 14 residues. Germline V lookup: CDR1 KGHSH, CDR2 LQKENI. V lost 5 bases to trimming and J lost 3 bases; unmatched junction nucleotides: 7. CDR3 sequence: CASSEGTASYEQYF. The CDR3 bases are TGTGCCAGCTCAGAGGGGACAGCTAGCTACGAGCAGTACTTC.

Remarks on this clonotype: Sequence at one end of the junction differs from germline and may be a read error. This rearrangement joins TRBV6-1 to TRBJ1-2; no clear D. The CDR3 is 10 amino acids. CDR1 and CDR2 from the germline V gene are MNHNS and SASEGT. CDR3 coding DNA: TGTGCCAGCAGTGTGGCAGTCATCTACTTC. Encoded protein: CASSVAVIYF.

The chain has TRBV7-2 and TRBJ2-1, with 7 positions matching TRBD2. Germline V gene sequence: CDR1 SGHTA, CDR2 FQGNSA. V lost 5 bases and J lost 8; bases outside the gene matches: 15. This CDR3 is 16 amino acids long. CDR3 DNA: TGTGCCAGCAGCCCCTCCCAGGGCCCGGGGAGGGATGAGCAGTTCTTC. The encoded protein is CASSPSQGPGRDEQFF.

This clonotype was seen a handful of times. V gene TRBV7-9 combines with J gene TRBJ2-7; the D gene is possibly TRBD2 (6 bases). This CDR3 has 17 residues. The V end lost 0 bases, the J end lost 1 base, and 16 bases lay between the germline ends. CDR1 and CDR2 (germline): SEHNR, FQNEAQ (reference sequence). The CDR3 coding sequence is TGTGCCAGCAGCTTAGCGTTAGGGGAGGACAATTCCTACGAGCAGTACTTC. Amino acid sequence: CASSLALGEDNSYEQYF.